These T cell receptor beta chains were read from a single sample in a study of beta chain features in type 1 diabetes. Sequencing used immunoSEQ multiplex PCR; TCRdb keeps in-frame clones, though not all of them. This sample has 630,000 or so clones; roughly an eighth occur once, and the top ten carry nearly 0.04%. Sample: naive CD4+ T cells from blood. The receptors originated from a young man with type 1 diabetes. The CDR3 runs from the conserved cysteine through the conserved F or W. The order of the fields is J gene, V gene, clone size, D gene, CDR3 protein, CDR3 DNA. The D gene is left open where the match is weak. Clone size is given for some rows only: seen once, a few or many times, or a class if the clone is expanded.

J gene: TRBJ2-2; V gene: TRBV13; clone size: NA; D gene: TRBD1; CDR3 protein: CASSRRTTGRNTGELFF; CDR3 DNA: TGTGCCAGCAGCCGACGTACGACAGGGCGGAACACCGGGGAGCTGTTTTTT
J gene: TRBJ2-7; V gene: TRBV6-5; clone size: few; D gene: NA; CDR3 protein: CASSVRSAYEQYF; CDR3 DNA: TGTGCCAGCAGCGTCCGGAGTGCCTACGAGCAGTACTTC
J gene: TRBJ2-7; V gene: TRBV5-6; clone size: NA; D gene: NA; CDR3 protein: CASSLVGTASYEQYF; CDR3 DNA: TGTGCCAGCAGCTTGGTCGGGACGGCTTCCTACGAGCAGTACTTC
J gene: TRBJ2-5; V gene: TRBV9; clone size: NA; D gene: NA; CDR3 protein: CASSVRALPWAGETQYF; CDR3 DNA: TGTGCCAGCAGCGTTCGGGCCTTGCCCTGGGCGGGAGAGACCCAGTACTTC
J gene: TRBJ1-1; V gene: TRBV28; clone size: NA; D gene: NA; CDR3 protein: CASSLSFPRDEAFF; CDR3 DNA: TGTGCCAGCAGTTTATCCTTTCCTCGTGATGAAGCTTTCTTT
J gene: TRBJ1-5; V gene: TRBV18; clone size: NA; D gene: NA; CDR3 protein: CASSPGRDQPQHF; CDR3 DNA: TGTGCCAGCTCACCGGGGAGAGATCAGCCCCAGCATTTT
J gene: TRBJ2-1; V gene: TRBV25-1; clone size: NA; D gene: NA; CDR3 protein: CASSSPTNFNNEQFF; CDR3 DNA: TGTGCCAGCAGTTCCCCGACCAACTTCAACAATGAGCAGTTCTTC
J gene: TRBJ2-3; V gene: TRBV2; clone size: NA; D gene: NA; CDR3 protein: CASRYADTQYF; CDR3 DNA: TGTGCCAGCAGATACGCAGATACGCAGTATTTT
J gene: TRBJ2-7; V gene: TRBV30; clone size: NA; D gene: TRBD2; CDR3 protein: CAWRGSGGYEQYF; CDR3 DNA: TGTGCCTGGAGGGGGAGCGGGGGATACGAGCAGTACTTC
J gene: TRBJ1-1; V gene: TRBV6-4; clone size: NA; D gene: NA; CDR3 protein: CASRSQGALATEAFF; CDR3 DNA: TGTGCCAGCAGATCGCAGGGAGCCTTGGCCACTGAAGCTTTCTTT
J gene: TRBJ2-1; V gene: TRBV30; clone size: few; D gene: NA; CDR3 protein: CACRNRDSKNEQFF; CDR3 DNA: TGTGCCTGCCGAAACCGGGACTCAAAGAATGAGCAGTTCTTC
J gene: TRBJ1-1; V gene: TRBV11-3; clone size: few; D gene: NA; CDR3 protein: CASSQPGLRFGAFF; CDR3 DNA: TGTGCCAGCAGCCAGCCAGGGTTACGGTTCGGAGCTTTCTTT
J gene: TRBJ2-3; V gene: TRBV9; clone size: NA; D gene: TRBD2; CDR3 protein: CASSVGLAGTDTQYF; CDR3 DNA: TGTGCCAGCAGCGTAGGGCTAGCGGGCACAGATACGCAGTATTTT
J gene: TRBJ2-7; V gene: TRBV30; clone size: NA; D gene: NA; CDR3 protein: CALTKFYEQYF; CDR3 DNA: TGTGCCTTGACCAAATTCTACGAGCAGTACTTC
J gene: TRBJ1-2; V gene: TRBV30; clone size: NA; D gene: NA; CDR3 protein: CAWSVLSPYGYTF; CDR3 DNA: TGTGCCTGGAGTGTACTCAGCCCCTATGGCTACACCTTC
J gene: TRBJ1-2; V gene: TRBV28; clone size: NA; D gene: TRBD1; CDR3 protein: CASTLPGQGNYGYTF; CDR3 DNA: TGTGCCAGCACGTTACCGGGACAGGGGAACTATGGCTACACCTTC
J gene: TRBJ1-1; V gene: TRBV6-5; clone size: NA; D gene: NA; CDR3 protein: CASSYQGFGLNTEAFF; CDR3 DNA: TGTGCCAGCAGTTACCAGGGATTCGGGCTGAACACTGAAGCTTTCTTT
J gene: TRBJ1-4; V gene: TRBV7-9; clone size: few; D gene: NA; CDR3 protein: CASSPGTGGKLFF; CDR3 DNA: TGTGCCAGCAGCCCCGGCACAGGTGGAAAACTGTTTTTT
J gene: TRBJ2-6; V gene: TRBV13; clone size: few; D gene: NA; CDR3 protein: CASTSSANVLTF; CDR3 DNA: TGTGCCAGCACCTCCTCGGCCAACGTCCTGACTTTC
J gene: TRBJ2-3; V gene: TRBV5-4; clone size: NA; D gene: TRBD2; CDR3 protein: CASGPGLAGGETQYF; CDR3 DNA: TGTGCCAGCGGCCCGGGACTAGCGGGAGGCGAAACGCAGTATTTT
J gene: TRBJ2-7; V gene: TRBV2; clone size: few; D gene: NA; CDR3 protein: CASRMDYPYEQYF; CDR3 DNA: TGTGCCAGCAGGATGGACTATCCCTACGAGCAGTACTTC
J gene: TRBJ2-2; V gene: TRBV30; clone size: NA; D gene: NA; CDR3 protein: CAWGSRDPNTGELFF; CDR3 DNA: TGTGCCTGGGGATCCCGGGACCCCAACACCGGGGAGCTGTTTTTT
J gene: TRBJ2-3; V gene: TRBV10-3; clone size: few; D gene: TRBD2; CDR3 protein: CAISGDWLAGDTQYF; CDR3 DNA: TGTGCCATCAGTGGAGACTGGCTAGCGGGAGATACGCAGTATTTT
J gene: TRBJ2-1; V gene: TRBV7-2; clone size: NA; D gene: NA; CDR3 protein: CASSLRSAVGRNEQFF; CDR3 DNA: TGTGCCAGCAGCTTAAGATCAGCAGTAGGCCGGAATGAGCAGTTCTTC
J gene: TRBJ1-3; V gene: TRBV29-1; clone size: few; D gene: NA; CDR3 protein: CSVRFSGNTIYF; CDR3 DNA: TGCAGCGTTCGGTTCTCTGGAAACACCATATATTTT
J gene: TRBJ1-1; V gene: TRBV2; clone size: few; D gene: NA; CDR3 protein: CASGGVGGTEAFF; CDR3 DNA: TGTGCCAGCGGGGGAGTCGGGGGCACTGAAGCTTTCTTT
J gene: TRBJ2-7; V gene: TRBV7-2; clone size: few; D gene: TRBD2; CDR3 protein: CASNPGGAEEQYF; CDR3 DNA: TGTGCCAGCAACCCCGGGGGGGCGGAAGAGCAGTACTTC
J gene: TRBJ2-7; V gene: TRBV28; clone size: few; D gene: TRBD1; CDR3 protein: CASSPQTGSYEQYF; CDR3 DNA: TGTGCCAGCAGTCCCCAGACAGGGTCCTACGAGCAGTACTTC
J gene: TRBJ1-6; V gene: TRBV27; clone size: NA; D gene: TRBD1; CDR3 protein: CASSPRTGRRSSPLHF; CDR3 DNA: TGTGCCAGCAGTCCCCGGACAGGGAGGCGGTCTTCACCCCTCCACTTT
J gene: TRBJ1-1; V gene: TRBV29-1; clone size: few; D gene: NA; CDR3 protein: CSVGTGREAFF; CDR3 DNA: TGCAGCGTTGGCACCGGGAGAGAAGCTTTCTTT
J gene: TRBJ1-5; V gene: TRBV5-6; clone size: NA; D gene: TRBD1; CDR3 protein: CASSSRQGDQPQHF; CDR3 DNA: TGTGCCAGCAGTTCCCGACAGGGAGATCAGCCCCAGCATTTT
J gene: TRBJ1-1; V gene: TRBV28; clone size: NA; D gene: NA; CDR3 protein: CASRGGWNTEAFF; CDR3 DNA: TGTGCCAGCCGAGGGGGGTGGAACACTGAAGCTTTCTTT
J gene: TRBJ2-3; V gene: TRBV28; clone size: NA; D gene: TRBD1; CDR3 protein: CASTPQGAGGSSTDTQYF; CDR3 DNA: TGTGCCAGCACCCCCCAGGGGGCAGGGGGTTCGAGCACAGATACGCAGTATTTT
J gene: TRBJ2-1; V gene: TRBV30; clone size: few; D gene: TRBD2; CDR3 protein: CAWEREGGEQFF; CDR3 DNA: TGTGCCTGGGAGCGGGAGGGCGGCGAGCAGTTCTTC
J gene: TRBJ1-4; V gene: TRBV15; clone size: NA; D gene: TRBD1; CDR3 protein: CATSREGQGMGKLFF; CDR3 DNA: TGTGCCACCAGCAGAGAAGGACAGGGAATGGGAAAACTGTTTTTT
J gene: TRBJ2-1; V gene: TRBV4-1; clone size: NA; D gene: NA; CDR3 protein: CASSPHGLAPDEQFF; CDR3 DNA: TGCGCCAGCAGCCCCCATGGATTAGCCCCCGATGAGCAGTTCTTC
J gene: TRBJ2-3; V gene: TRBV27; clone size: NA; D gene: NA; CDR3 protein: CASSLSGPPTGTSPLGTDTQYF; CDR3 DNA: TGTGCCAGCAGTTTATCGGGCCCCCCTACAGGGACCTCACCGCTAGGCACAGATACGCAGTATTTT
J gene: TRBJ2-3; V gene: TRBV5-6; clone size: NA; D gene: NA; CDR3 protein: CASSLVDTQYF; CDR3 DNA: TGTGCCAGCAGCTTGGTTGATACGCAGTATTTT
J gene: TRBJ2-1; V gene: TRBV30; clone size: NA; D gene: TRBD2; CDR3 protein: CAWSVGGSEYNEQFF; CDR3 DNA: TGTGCCTGGAGTGTAGGCGGGAGTGAGTACAATGAGCAGTTCTTC
J gene: TRBJ2-3; V gene: TRBV9; clone size: few; D gene: NA; CDR3 protein: CASSVAVSQGTDTQYF; CDR3 DNA: TGTGCCAGCAGCGTAGCCGTCAGCCAGGGCACAGATACGCAGTATTTT
J gene: TRBJ2-1; V gene: TRBV10-3; clone size: few; D gene: TRBD2; CDR3 protein: CAISGRTSGVREQFF; CDR3 DNA: TGTGCCATCAGTGGTCGGACTAGCGGCGTACGTGAGCAGTTCTTC
J gene: TRBJ2-4; V gene: TRBV6-5; clone size: few; D gene: NA; CDR3 protein: CASSPALAKNIQYF; CDR3 DNA: TGTGCCAGCAGTCCAGCCCTAGCCAAAAACATTCAGTACTTC
J gene: TRBJ2-7; V gene: TRBV11-2; clone size: few; D gene: NA; CDR3 protein: CASSSVGGKGSREQYF; CDR3 DNA: TGTGCCAGCAGCTCTGTAGGAGGGAAAGGTTCGCGCGAGCAGTACTTC
J gene: TRBJ1-6; V gene: TRBV9; clone size: NA; D gene: TRBD1; CDR3 protein: CASRPDPGGSGSPLHF; CDR3 DNA: TGTGCCAGCAGACCGGACCCAGGGGGATCGGGTTCACCCCTCCACTTT
J gene: TRBJ2-3; V gene: TRBV6-5; clone size: once; D gene: NA; CDR3 protein: CASSYSGPGTDTQYF; CDR3 DNA: TGTGCCAGCAGTTACTCGGGACCGGGCACAGATACGCAGTATTTT
J gene: TRBJ2-7; V gene: TRBV5-8; clone size: NA; D gene: TRBD1; CDR3 protein: CASSIGQATLSEQYF; CDR3 DNA: TGTGCCAGCAGCATCGGACAGGCTACTCTCTCCGAGCAGTACTTC
J gene: TRBJ2-5; V gene: TRBV7-2; clone size: NA; D gene: TRBD2; CDR3 protein: CASSSTRLARETQYF; CDR3 DNA: TGTGCCAGCAGCTCGACCCGACTAGCACGGGAGACCCAGTACTTC
J gene: TRBJ2-7; V gene: TRBV9; clone size: NA; D gene: TRBD2; CDR3 protein: CASSVGLAGDFSYEQYF; CDR3 DNA: TGTGCCAGCAGCGTAGGACTAGCGGGAGACTTCTCCTACGAGCAGTACTTC
J gene: TRBJ1-5; V gene: TRBV27; clone size: NA; D gene: NA; CDR3 protein: CASSPHDQPQHF; CDR3 DNA: TGTGCCAGCAGTCCTCATGATCAGCCCCAGCATTTT